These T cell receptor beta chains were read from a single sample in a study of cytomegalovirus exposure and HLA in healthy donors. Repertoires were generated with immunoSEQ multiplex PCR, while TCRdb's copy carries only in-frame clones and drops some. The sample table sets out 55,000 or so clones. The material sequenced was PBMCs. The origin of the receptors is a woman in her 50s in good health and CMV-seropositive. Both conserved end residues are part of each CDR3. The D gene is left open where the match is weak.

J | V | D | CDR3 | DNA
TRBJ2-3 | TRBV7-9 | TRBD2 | CASSSYRGGLDTQYF | TGTGCCAGCAGCTCTTATCGGGGGGGCCTGGATACGCAGTATTTT
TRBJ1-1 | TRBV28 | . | CASSLLGGGEAFF | TGTGCCAGCAGTTTATTGGGAGGTGGTGAAGCTTTCTTT
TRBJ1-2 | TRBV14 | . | CASSQFTARDSNYGYTF | TGTGCCAGCAGCCAATTCACAGCTAGGGACTCTAACTATGGCTACACCTTC
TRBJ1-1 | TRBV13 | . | CASSLSGGTEAFF | TGTGCCAGCAGCTTGTCGGGTGGGACTGAAGCTTTCTTT
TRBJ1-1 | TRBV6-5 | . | CASSYDEQGYNTEAFF | TGTGCCAGCAGTTACGACGAACAGGGATATAACACTGAAGCTTTCTTT
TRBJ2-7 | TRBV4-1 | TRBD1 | CASSQVATGGYEQYF | TGCGCCAGCAGCCAAGTAGCCACAGGGGGCTACGAGCAGTACTTC
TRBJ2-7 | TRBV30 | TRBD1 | CAWSSSLPGQGYYEQYF | TGTGCCTGGAGTTCTTCCCTCCCGGGACAGGGGTACTACGAGCAGTACTTC
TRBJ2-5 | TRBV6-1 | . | CASSEAYSAGETQYF | TGTGCCAGCAGTGAAGCGTACAGTGCTGGAGAGACCCAGTACTTC
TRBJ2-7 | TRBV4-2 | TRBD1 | CASSTRDSSVLYEQYF | TGTGCCAGCAGCACTCGGGACAGTTCGGTCCTCTACGAGCAGTACTTC
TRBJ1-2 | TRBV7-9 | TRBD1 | CASIETGGIYGYTF | TGTGCCAGCATCGAAACAGGGGGTATCTATGGCTACACCTTC
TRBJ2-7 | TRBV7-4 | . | CASSSSTLQGDSYEQYF | TGTGCCAGCAGTTCATCCACACTACAGGGAGATTCCTACGAGCAGTACTTC
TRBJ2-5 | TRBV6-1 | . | CASSNFGSQETQYF | TGTGCCAGCAGTAATTTTGGCAGCCAAGAGACCCAGTACTTC
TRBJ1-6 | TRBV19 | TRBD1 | CASSPGQDHSPLHF | TGTGCCAGTAGTCCGGGACAGGACCATTCACCCCTCCACTTT
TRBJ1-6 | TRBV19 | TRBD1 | CASTLGRRGRDSPLHF | TGTGCCAGTACCTTAGGTCGAAGGGGGCGAGATTCACCCCTCCACTTT
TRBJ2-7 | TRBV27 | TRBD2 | CASSLGLAGGPIPEQYF | TGTGCCAGCAGTCTAGGGCTAGCGGGAGGGCCCATCCCCGAGCAGTACTTC
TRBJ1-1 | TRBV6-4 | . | CASSDSRRDNTEAFF | TGTGCCAGCAGTGACTCGAGGAGGGACAACACTGAAGCTTTCTTT
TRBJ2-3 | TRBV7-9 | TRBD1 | CASSSRGQGYTQYF | TGTGCCAGCAGCTCCCGGGGACAGGGATATACGCAGTATTTT
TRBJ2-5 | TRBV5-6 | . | CASRMLSGSETQYF | TGTGCCAGCAGAATGTTGTCAGGGTCAGAGACCCAGTACTTC
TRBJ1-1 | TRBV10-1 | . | CASSRGGGTEAFF | TGCGCCAGCAGTCGTGGGGGAGGGACTGAAGCTTTCTTT
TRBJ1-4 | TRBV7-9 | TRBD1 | CASSPPGQDNEKLFF | TGTGCCAGCAGCCCGCCGGGACAGGATAATGAAAAACTGTTTTTT
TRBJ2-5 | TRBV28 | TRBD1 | CASRHTGTAQETQYF | TGTGCCAGCAGACATACCGGGACAGCCCAAGAGACCCAGTACTTC
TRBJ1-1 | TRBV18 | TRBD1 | CASSPPRGQINTEAFF | TGTGCCAGCTCACCACCGCGGGGACAGATCAACACTGAAGCTTTCTTT
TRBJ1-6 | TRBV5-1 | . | CASSLRDTYNSPLHF | TGCGCCAGCAGCTTAAGGGACACCTATAATTCACCCCTCCACTTT